This TCR beta chain was captured in a study of shared clonotypes between healthy human individuals (dated by TCRdb to the early 2020s). Background on the whole study: The cohort included three men and a couple of women between 18 and 49 years of age. For each donor, CD4 naive and CD4 memory were each run on three plates, CD8 naive on two plates, and CD8 memory on one plate. The study deeply sequenced blood TCR repertoires of about five healthy adults to estimate repertoire size and the extent of clonotype sharing between individuals. To increase sequencing depth and limit assay-specific biases, different laboratories used diverse techniques to prepare libraries and sequence TCR repertoires. Leukapheresis yielded between about 0.8 and 9.5 billion PBMCs per donor. Overall results and qualifications from the work: Because the study included a small number of donors, the genetic and exposure-history diversity represented was limited. Naive subsets generally had larger estimated clonotype richness than memory subsets. Across a few donors, approximately 4.9% of naive CD4, roughly 3.3% of naive CD8, approximately 2.5% of memory CD4, and 0.4% of memory CD8 clonotypes were shared. Sampling was restricted to blood, and TCR repertoires in tissues likely differ from the TCR repertoires found in blood. Even with the large sequencing depth, rarefaction of the sorted-subset datasets indicated that sequencing was incomplete. Pairwise subsampling indicated that sequencing depth was expected to affect the degree of clonotype sharing among donors. Clonotypes shared by all four sorted-subset donors showed higher generation probabilities than non-shared clonotypes.

Using the deep immunoSEQ assay, multiplex PCR amplified TCR CDR3 regions from genomic DNA. For each cell subset, the extracted genomic DNA was distributed evenly across all wells of several immunoSEQ 96-well plates, and each plate served as one replicate. Each replicate PCR for sorted subsets received about 210 ng genomic DNA, equal to about 30,000 T cell genomes. Purified libraries were measured with a Qubit 3.0 fluorometer, size-checked on a Bioanalyzer 2100, and measured again with the KAPA Library Quantification kit. Every immunoSEQ 96-well plate was sequenced on a dedicated single-read 150-cycle Illumina NextSeq 550 flow cell. The original pipeline was this. Because only junctional sequences without quality scores were contained in the immunoSEQ output, filtering matching that applied to full-length reads could not be performed. To assign V/J genes and CDR3, sequences were annotated against IMGT germline references using PyIR, a Python wrapper for IgBLAST v1.9. Reads were filtered out if the reads had weak V/J assignments (E-value above 1e-6), no CDR3, stop codons, out-of-frame junctions, or ambiguous translated residues. V3J clonotypes were defined as sequences sharing the same inferred V gene, J gene, and CDR3 amino acid sequence. The percentage overlap between two repertoires was calculated by dividing the number of shared unique clonotypes by the size of the smaller repertoire. Three approaches were used to assess repertoire richness: RTK rarefaction, the Chao1 estimator, and Recon v2.1 estimates of unobserved clonotypes. For all TCRbeta clonotypes obtained by the gDNA method from several donors, generation probabilities were computed with OLGA. This is the immuneACCESS table as TCRdb keeps it, with only in-frame sequences that have V and J called. A part of the clones is gone; compared with another copy, unresolved V genes explain less than half, and the rest is unexplained. That table is the source of V, J and clone size, and D and trimming were worked out from the DNA. This sample comprises 1,400,000 or so clones, 98% of them detected only once. The ten largest clones capture around 0.33% of the sample.

The donors were healthy, HIV-negative adults with no recently reported acute infections or vaccinations. All donors were Caucasian adults living in Nashville, Tennessee, USA. CD4+ T cells were enriched by magnetic negative selection, after which naive cells were positively selected on CD45RA and the negative fraction was taken as the memory subset. After blood collection by leukapheresis, PBMCs were isolated using Ficoll-Histopaque density gradient centrifugation and then cryopreserved in the vapor phase of liquid nitrogen. Purity and quantity of every magnetically sorted T cell population were checked by analytical flow cytometry. Genomic DNA was isolated from every sorted fraction and measured by UV absorbance on a Nanodrop 2000c. Via the germline V gene, CDR1 is SGHAT and CDR2 FQNNGV. Germline trimming amounts to 5 bases on V and 7 bases on J, with 5 as the count of junction bases outside the gene matches. From the cysteine through the phenylalanine, the CDR3 covers 13 amino acids. Solely the CDR3 DNA is kept, with 39 bases framed from the first base.

With respect to this clone: Its antigen is still unknown. No base qualities exist here, and no much larger clone lies one base off it.

The receptor's source is a man in his thirties or forties in good health. The chain links TRBV11-2 with TRBJ2-5, and TRBD2 matches 9 of the central bases. Sequencing was performed on naive CD4+ T cells sorted from blood. The sample's cell subset or site, from its label and the paper: CD45RA+ positively selected. The CDR3 sequence is CASSQLRGGTQYF. In nucleotide form, the sequence is TGTGCCAGCAGCCAATTGCGGGGGGGGACCCAGTACTTC.